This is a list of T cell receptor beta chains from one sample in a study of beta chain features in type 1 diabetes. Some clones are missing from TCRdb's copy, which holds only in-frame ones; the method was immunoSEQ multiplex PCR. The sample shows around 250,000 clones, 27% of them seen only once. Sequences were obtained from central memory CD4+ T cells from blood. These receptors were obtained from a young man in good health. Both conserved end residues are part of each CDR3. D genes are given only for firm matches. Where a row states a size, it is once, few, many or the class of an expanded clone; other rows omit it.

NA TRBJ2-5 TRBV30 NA CAWSRDTSLGEQYF TGTGCCTGGAGCCGGGACACTTCCCTGGGGGAGCAGTACTTC
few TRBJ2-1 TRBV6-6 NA CASNSATYNEQFF TGTGCCAGCAATAGCGCCACCTACAATGAGCAGTTCTTC
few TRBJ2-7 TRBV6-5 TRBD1 CARSYSGQGKYEQYF TGTGCCCGCAGTTACTCGGGACAGGGGAAATACGAGCAGTACTTC
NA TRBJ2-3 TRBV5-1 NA CASSRGALGGVPDTQYF TGCGCCAGCAGCCGCGGGGCCCTAGGTGGAGTCCCAGATACGCAGTATTTT
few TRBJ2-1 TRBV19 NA CASSTAAYNEQFF TGTGCCAGTAGTACAGCTGCTTACAATGAGCAGTTCTTC
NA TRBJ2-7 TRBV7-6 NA CASSSTNEQYF TGTGCCAGCAGCTCGACAAACGAGCAGTACTTC
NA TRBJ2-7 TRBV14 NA CASSRFDGTEQYF TGTGCCAGCAGCCGTTTTGACGGAACCGAGCAGTACTTC
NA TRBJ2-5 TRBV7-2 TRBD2 CASSPGGGETQYF TGTGCCAGCAGCCCGGGAGGGGGAGAGACCCAGTACTTC
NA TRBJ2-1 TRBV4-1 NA CASSQDGRWSSYNEQFF TGCGCCAGCAGCCAAGATGGTCGCTGGAGCTCCTACAATGAGCAGTTCTTC
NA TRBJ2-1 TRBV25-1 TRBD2 CASVAGGLAINEQFF TGTGCCAGCGTAGCGGGAGGGCTGGCAATCAATGAGCAGTTCTTC
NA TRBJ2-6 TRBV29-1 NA CSVLFLSGANVLTF TGCAGCGTACTTTTTCTTTCTGGGGCCAACGTCCTGACTTTC
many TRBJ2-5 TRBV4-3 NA CASSQNRETQYF TGCGCCAGCAGCCAGAACCGAGAGACCCAGTACTTC
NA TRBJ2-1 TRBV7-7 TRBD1 CASSLAGGTEQFF TGTGCCAGCAGCTTAGCAGGGGGCACTGAGCAGTTCTTC
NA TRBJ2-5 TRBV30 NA CAWRFRGVMETQYF TGTGCCTGGAGATTCAGGGGAGTTATGGAGACCCAGTACTTC
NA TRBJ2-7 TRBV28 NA CASSLRPYEQYF TGTGCCAGCAGTTTGCGGCCCTACGAGCAGTACTTC
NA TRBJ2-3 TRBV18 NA CASSPYGPGVPDTQYF TGTGCCAGCTCACCTTACGGCCCAGGGGTGCCAGATACGCAGTATTTT
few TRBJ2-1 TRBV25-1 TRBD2 CASRRTSANEQFF TGTGCCAGCAGGAGGACTAGCGCCAATGAGCAGTTCTTC
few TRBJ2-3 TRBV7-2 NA CASSLGLGRTDTQYF TGTGCCAGCAGCTTAGGTCTCGGGCGCACAGATACGCAGTATTTT
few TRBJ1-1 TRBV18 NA CASSPQGFSEAFF TGTGCCAGCTCACCACAGGGTTTTTCTGAAGCTTTCTTT
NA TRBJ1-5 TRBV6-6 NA CASSYMSGDQPQHF TGTGCCAGCAGTTATATGTCGGGGGACCAGCCCCAGCATTTT
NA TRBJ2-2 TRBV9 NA CASSVDRAGNGELFF TGTGCCAGCAGCGTAGACAGGGCAGGCAACGGGGAGCTGTTTTTT
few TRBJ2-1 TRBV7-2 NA CASSRSGTTYNEQFF TGTGCCAGCAGCCGATCCGGGACCACATACAATGAGCAGTTCTTC
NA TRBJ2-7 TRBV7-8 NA CASSSKGYEQYF TGTGCCAGCAGCTCGAAGGGGTACGAGCAGTACTTC
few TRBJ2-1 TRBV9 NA CASSVSPDFITFF TGTGCCAGCAGCGTCTCCCCCGACTTTATAACGTTCTTC
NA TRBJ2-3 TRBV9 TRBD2 CASKPTSGTDTQYF TGTGCCAGCAAGCCGACTAGCGGCACAGATACGCAGTATTTT
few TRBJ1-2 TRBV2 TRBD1 CASSDRDRAYGYTF TGTGCCAGCAGTGACCGGGACAGGGCCTATGGCTACACCTTC
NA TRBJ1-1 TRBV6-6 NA CASSYSPQQGKAFF TGTGCCAGCAGTTACTCACCACAACAAGGAAAAGCTTTCTTT
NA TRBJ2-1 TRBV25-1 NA CASSEAGRGQFF TGTGCCAGCAGTGAGGCAGGGCGGGGGCAGTTCTTC
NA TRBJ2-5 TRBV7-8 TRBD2 CASSSREERQETQYF TGTGCCAGCAGCTCGCGGGAGGAGCGACAAGAGACCCAGTACTTC
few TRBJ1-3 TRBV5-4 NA CASSPSQGGNTIYF TGTGCCAGCAGCCCGTCTCAGGGGGGAAACACCATATATTTT
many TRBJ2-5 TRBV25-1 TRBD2 CASGGIGGGQETQYF TGTGCCAGCGGAGGGATCGGCGGGGGCCAAGAGACCCAGTACTTC
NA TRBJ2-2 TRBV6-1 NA CASRDVQGTGELFF TGTGCCAGCAGAGATGTACAGGGAACCGGGGAGCTGTTTTTT
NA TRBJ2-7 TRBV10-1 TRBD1 CASPPRPGQGEDEQYF TGCGCCAGCCCCCCGAGGCCGGGACAGGGGGAAGACGAGCAGTACTTC
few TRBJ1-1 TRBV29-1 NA CSVAQGSEGTEAFF TGCAGCGTTGCTCAGGGGAGCGAGGGCACTGAAGCTTTCTTT
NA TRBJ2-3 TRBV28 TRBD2 CASSLSSGRAGTDTQYF TGTGCCAGCAGTCTTAGTAGCGGGAGGGCCGGCACAGATACGCAGTATTTT
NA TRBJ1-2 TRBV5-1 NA CASSLVAEYGYTF TGCGCCAGCAGCTTGGTGGCGGAATATGGCTACACCTTC
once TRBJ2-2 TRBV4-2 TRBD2 CASSPQAGANTGELFF TGTGCCAGCAGCCCCCAAGCGGGGGCGAACACCGGGGAGCTGTTTTTT
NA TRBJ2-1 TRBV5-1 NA CASSDNQAYEQFF TGCGCCAGCAGTGACAACCAGGCCTATGAGCAGTTCTTC
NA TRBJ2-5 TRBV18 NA CASSLYAGNQETQYF TGTGCCAGCTCACTATATGCAGGGAACCAAGAGACCCAGTACTTC
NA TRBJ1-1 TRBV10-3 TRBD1 CAIRDRGVNTEAFF TGTGCCATCAGAGACAGGGGAGTGAACACTGAAGCTTTCTTT
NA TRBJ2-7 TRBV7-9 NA CASSLGAGFSYELYF TGTGCCAGCAGCTTAGGTGCAGGGTTCTCCTACGAGCTGTACTTC
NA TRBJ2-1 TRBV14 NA CASSQLDSRYYNEQFF TGTGCCAGCAGCCAACTGGACAGCCGCTACTACAATGAGCAGTTCTTC
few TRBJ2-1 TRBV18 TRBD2 CASSPTSGSHNEQFF TGTGCCAGCTCCCCGACTAGCGGGAGCCACAATGAGCAGTTCTTC
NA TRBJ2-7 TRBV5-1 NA CASSRDSYEQYF TGCGCCAGCAGCAGGGACTCCTACGAGCAGTACTTC
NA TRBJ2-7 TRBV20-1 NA CSAYEQYF TGCAGTGCGTACGAGCAGTACTTC
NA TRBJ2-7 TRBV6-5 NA CASSLTSGSYEQYF TGTGCCAGCAGTTTGACTAGTGGAAGCTACGAGCAGTACTTC
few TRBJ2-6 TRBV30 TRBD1 CAWSRPPGQGVTGANVLTF TGTGCCTGGAGTCGACCTCCGGGACAGGGAGTTACTGGGGCCAACGTCCTGACTTTC
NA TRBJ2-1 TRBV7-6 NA CASSLFGTRSYNEQFF TGTGCCAGCAGCTTGTTTGGGACGCGCTCCTACAATGAGCAGTTCTTC
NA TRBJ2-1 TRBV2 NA CASKGDRSYNEQFF TGTGCCAGCAAAGGGGACCGCTCCTACAATGAGCAGTTCTTC
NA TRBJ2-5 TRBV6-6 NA CATQTSLETQYF TGTGCCACCCAGACTAGTCTGGAGACCCAGTACTTC